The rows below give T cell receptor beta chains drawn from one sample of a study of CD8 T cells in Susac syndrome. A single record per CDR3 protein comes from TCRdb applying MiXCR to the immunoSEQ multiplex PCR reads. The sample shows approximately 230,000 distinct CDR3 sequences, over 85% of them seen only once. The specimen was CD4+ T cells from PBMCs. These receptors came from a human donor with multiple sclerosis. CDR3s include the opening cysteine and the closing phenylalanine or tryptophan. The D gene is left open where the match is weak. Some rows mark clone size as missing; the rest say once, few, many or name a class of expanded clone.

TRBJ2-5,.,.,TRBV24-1,TGTGCCACCAGCCAACCCGGGGGGCACCAGACCCAGTACTTC,CATSQPGGHQTQYF
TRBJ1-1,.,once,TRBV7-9,TGTGCCAGCAGCTATCCTGGGCAGCGTGGCACTGAAGCTTTCTTT,CASSYPGQRGTEAFF
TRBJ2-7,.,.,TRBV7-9,TGTGCCAGCAGCTCAAGGGGGGGGCCGTACCCTTACGAGCAGTACTTC,CASSSRGGPYPYEQYF
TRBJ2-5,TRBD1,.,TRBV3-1,TGTGCCAGCAGCCAAGACGACAGGGGCCGGCAAGAGACCCAGTACTTC,CASSQDDRGRQETQYF
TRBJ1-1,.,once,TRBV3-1,TGTGCCAGCAGCCCCTGGGAGGGGAACACTGAAGCTTTCTTT,CASSPWEGNTEAFF
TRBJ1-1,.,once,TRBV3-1,TGTGCCAGCAGCCCCGGCTCGGGACAAGGGGTTCCCATGAACACTGAAGCTTTCTTT,CASSPGSGQGVPMNTEAFF
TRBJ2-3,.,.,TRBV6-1,TGTGCCAGCAGTCGCTACTTTGGGACTGGCAGCACAGATACGCAGTATTTT,CASSRYFGTGSTDTQYF
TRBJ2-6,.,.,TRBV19,TGTGCCAGTATCTTATTCGCCGGCTCTGGGGCCAACGTCCTGACTTTC,CASILFAGSGANVLTF
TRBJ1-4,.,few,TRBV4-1,TGCGCCAGCAGCCAAGTCCAATCACGAATGTTTCTCCTTGAAAAACTGTTTTTT,CASSQVQSRMFLLEKLFF
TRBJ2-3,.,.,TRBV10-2,TGCGCCAGCACCGACCGGGGTAGCACAGATACGCAGTATTTT,CASTDRGSTDTQYF
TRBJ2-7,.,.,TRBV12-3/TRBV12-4,TGTGCCAGCAGTTTGGGCGGGGGCAAGTACTTC,CASSLGGGKYF
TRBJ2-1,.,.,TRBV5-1,TGCGCCAGCAGCTTGGGCGAGAGCTCCTACAATGAGCAGTTCTTC,CASSLGESSYNEQFF
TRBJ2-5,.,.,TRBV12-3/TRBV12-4,TGTGCCAGCAGTTCCCCCGTGCGTGAGACCCAGTACTTC,CASSSPVRETQYF
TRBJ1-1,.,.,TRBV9,TGTGCCAGCAGCGTAGGTGGCAGCCACCGTGAAGCTTTCTTT,CASSVGGSHREAFF
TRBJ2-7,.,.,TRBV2,TGTGCCAGCTCCGAGGGTGTTACAAGGGCCTACGAGCAGTACTTC,CASSEGVTRAYEQYF
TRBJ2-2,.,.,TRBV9,TGTGCCAGCAGCGTCCCCCAATACACCGGGGAGCTGTTTTTT,CASSVPQYTGELFF
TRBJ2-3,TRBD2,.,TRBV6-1,TGTGCCAGCAGTGAAGCTAGCGGGCTCACAGATACGCAGTATTTT,CASSEASGLTDTQYF
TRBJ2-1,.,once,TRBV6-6,TGTGCCAGCAGTTACTCGCCAGGTCCCCCCCGGAGTGAGCAGTTCTTC,CASSYSPGPPRSEQFF